The 11 T cell receptor beta chains presented below share a single source sample, sequenced in a study of CD8 T cells in Susac syndrome. An amount of RNA that ranged from roughly 0.5 to 1 ug was reverse transcribed with random hexamers. TCRdb processed the immunoSEQ multiplex PCR reads anew with MiXCR; each CDR3 protein has one entry. The table includes more than 100,000 distinct CDR3 sequences, approximately 96% detected once. Material for sequencing was CD4+ T cells from PBMCs. These receptors were obtained from a human donor with Susac syndrome.

The CDR3 is CASSLPSGNTIYF. CDR3 nucleotide sequence: TGTGCCAGCAGTCTCCCCTCTGGAAACACCATATATTTT. V gene TRBV25-1 combines with J gene TRBJ1-3; D is undetermined. The V end was cut by 5 bases, the J end by 0 bases, with 5 bases between. This CDR3 comprises 13 residues. Germline assignment: CDR1 MGHDK and CDR2 SYGVNS. Based on the CDR3 plus reference TRBV25-1 and TRBJ1-3, the full variable domain is EADIYQTPRYLVIGTGKKITLECSQTMGHDKMYWYQQDPGMELHLIHYSYGVNSTEKGDLSSESTVSRIRTEHFPLTLESARPSHTSQYLCASSLPSGNTIYFGEGSWLTVV.

The chain has TRBV12-3 or TRBV12-4 and TRBJ2-5; D unresolved. With 4 bases removed from V and 7 bases from J, the gap between germline ends came to 7 bases. This CDR3 has 11 amino acids. CDR3 coding DNA: TGTGCCAGCAGTTACTTAGCGACCCAGTACTTC. It encodes CASSYLATQYF.

The chain joins TRBV3-1 to TRBJ2-5; 7 nucleotides match TRBD2. Germline-derived CDR1 and CDR2 are LGHDT and YNNKEL (reference sequence). With V trimmed by 4 bases and J by 5 bases, 10 bases remained unmatched. This CDR3 contains 15 residues. As DNA, the CDR3 is TGTGCCAGCAGCCGAAGTCTCAGCGGGAAGGAGACCCAGTACTTC. It codes for CASSRSLSGKETQYF.

V gene TRBV7-9 combines with J gene TRBJ2-2; 10 positions agree with TRBD2. The CDR3 consists of 15 residues. J lost 4 bases, V lost 1 base, and 0 bases had no gene match. Per the germline V gene, CDR1 is SEHNR and CDR2 is FQNEAQ (reference sequence). The CDR3 here is CASSLGLAGTGELFF. As DNA, the CDR3 is TGTGCCAGCAGCTTAGGACTAGCGGGCACCGGGGAGCTGTTTTTT.

CDR3 sequence: CASSYEDRRPYF. As DNA, the CDR3 is TGTGCCAGCAGTTACGAGGACAGGCGGCCCTATTTT. V and J are TRBV6-2 or TRBV6-3 and TRBJ1-3; 7 positions match TRBD1. Unmatched junction bases numbered 8, after V lost 2 bases and J lost 16 bases. The CDR3 contains 12 residues. CDR1 and CDR2 (germline): MNHEY, SVGEGT.

The chain combines TRBV29-1 with TRBJ1-5; D unresolved. CDR1 and CDR2 (germline): SQVTM, ANQGSEA. Trimming pared 5 bases from V and 11 bases from J, leaving 19 bases between. The CDR3 covers 13 residues. CDR3 residues: CSVHLSQVHAQHF. The CDR3 nucleotides read TGCAGCGTTCACCTATCCCAAGTTCACGCCCAGCATTTT.

The chain has TRBV12-3 or TRBV12-4 and TRBJ2-1; the D is unclear. V lost 7 bases and J lost 6, with 10 bases in between. The length of the CDR3 is 12 residues. The DNA for the CDR3 is TGTGCCAGCATTCCAGGTGGCAATGAGCAGTTCTTC. Its protein product is CASIPGGNEQFF.

This rearrangement joins TRBV3-1 to TRBJ2-1; 10 bases agree with TRBD2. This CDR3 spans 18 amino acids. The trim removed 0 bases at V and 4 bases at J, leaving 9 bases unmatched. The germline CDR1 and CDR2 sequences are LGHDT and YNNKEL (reference sequence). CDR3 sequence reads: CASSQERGLAGDYNEQFF. The CDR3 DNA sequence: TGTGCCAGCAGCCAAGAAAGGGGGCTAGCGGGAGATTACAATGAGCAGTTCTTC.

CDR3: CASSYTSGETQYF. CDR3 bases: TGTGCCAGCAGTTACACTAGCGGGGAGACCCAGTACTTC. V and J are TRBV6-5 and TRBJ2-5, with 9 bases identical to TRBD2. This CDR3 region has 13 residues. The germline CDR1 and CDR2 sequences are MNHEY and SVGAGI. V lost 2 bases and J lost 5; bases outside the gene matches: 0.

V usage is TRBV5-8 and J usage is TRBJ1-1; D gene unclear. The CDR3 has 10 amino acids. CDR1 is SGHTS, CDR2 YDEGEE, per germline. With 4 bases removed from V and 12 bases from J, the gap between germline ends came to 10 bases. CDR3 in DNA: TGTGCCAGCAGCGGGAGGACGACTTTCTTT. It codes for CASSGRTTFF.

This chain uses TRBV5-1 with TRBJ2-5, with 11 nucleotides matching TRBD2. Germline-derived CDR1 and CDR2 are SGHRS and YFSETQ. CDR3 length: 15 amino acids. After removal of 4 bases from V and 5 bases from J, the junction contained 7 bases not matched to a gene. CDR3 loop: CASSPLGLAEETQYF. The CDR3 nucleotides are TGCGCCAGCAGCCCCCTGGGACTAGCGGAGGAGACCCAGTACTTC.